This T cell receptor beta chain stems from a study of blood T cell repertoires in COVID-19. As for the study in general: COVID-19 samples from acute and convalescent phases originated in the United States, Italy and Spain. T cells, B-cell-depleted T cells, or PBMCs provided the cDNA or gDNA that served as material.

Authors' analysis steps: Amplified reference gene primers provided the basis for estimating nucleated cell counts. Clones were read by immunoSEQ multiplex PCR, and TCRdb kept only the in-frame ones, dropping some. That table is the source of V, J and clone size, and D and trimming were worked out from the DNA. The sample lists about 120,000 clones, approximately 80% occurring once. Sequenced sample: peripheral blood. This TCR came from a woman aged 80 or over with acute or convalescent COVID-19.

The CDR3 DNA follows: TGTGCCAGCAGCGTAGGAGGGGAGGGCAATCAGCCCCAGCATTTT. This encodes CASSVGGEGNQPQHF. This chain links TRBV9 with TRBJ1-5; possible D gene TRBD1, 5 bases. Germline V gives CDR1 SGDLS, CDR2 YYNGEE. This CDR3 comprises 15 residues. The germline V and J ends were trimmed by 0 bases and 2 bases, with 9 bases remaining between them.